This TCR beta chain came from a study of cytomegalovirus exposure and HLA in healthy donors. PCR was performed using 60 Vbeta and 13 Jbeta primers. TCRdb's copy holds only in-frame clones and misses some; the assay was immunoSEQ multiplex PCR. Recorded for this sample: about 88,000 clones. CDR3 length: 12 residues. Germline CDR1 reads LNHDA; CDR2 reads SQIVND (reference sequence). V was pared by 11 bases and J by 6 bases, with 5 bases of the junction left unmatched. The receptor was isolated from a girl aged 10 to 17 in good health and CMV-seropositive. Specimen: PBMCs. The chain uses TRBV19 and TRBJ2-2; 8 bases map to TRBD1. CDR3 in amino acids: CASYRGAGELFF. CDR3 nucleotides: TGTGCCTCTTACAGGGGGGCCGGGGAGCTGTTTTTT. The variable domain in full, completed from reference TRBV19 and TRBJ2-2, reads DGGITQSPKYLFRKEGQNVTLSCEQNLNHDAMYWYRQDPGQGLRLIYYSQIVNDFQKGDIAEGYSVSREKKESFPLTVTSAQKNPTAFYLCASYRGAGELFFGEGSRLTVL.